This T cell receptor beta chain was retrieved from a study of shared clonotypes between healthy human individuals. Study context: Each donor's CD4 naive and CD4 memory cells filled three plates apiece, CD8 naive two, and CD8 memory one.

Clones were sequenced by immunoSEQ multiplex PCR, and TCRdb holds only the in-frame ones, with some missing. Found here are about 590,000 clones, roughly 95% of them singletons; the top ten hold 0.085% to 0.11%. Points from the study as a whole: When naive CD4 clonotypes were compared across a few donors, around 5% were shared. The study found lower generation probabilities in non-shared clonotypes than in those shared by all four donors.

Details on this clone: Antigen unknown.

Naive CD8 populations comprised CD45RO-negative cells positively selected for CCR7, excluding terminally differentiated effector memory CD45RA+ cells. All donors were healthy HIV-negative adults lacking recent acute infections or vaccinations. CDR3 size: 16 residues. The V end lost 1 base, the J end lost 9 bases, and 19 bases lay between the germline ends. Germline V lookup: CDR1 SGHNT, CDR2 YENEEA. V and J are TRBV11-3 and TRBJ2-1; no definite D call. The receptor comes from a woman in her 30s in good health. Sequences were obtained from naive CD8+ T cells sorted from blood. CDR3 bases: TGTGCCAGCAGCTTAGTAGGGCCATACGCGACGGGTGAGCAGTTCTTC. This codes for CASSLVGPYATGEQFF.